This T cell receptor (beta chain) was retrieved from a study of T-cell memory formation after mild COVID-19. Overall study findings and caveats: Pre-infection memory harbored some responding clones, suggesting cross-reactive memory joined.

Remarks on this clonotype: Its antigen is unknown.

A single record per CDR3 protein comes from TCRdb applying MiXCR to the 5' RACE reads. This sample has a few hundred thousand distinct CDR3 sequences, with roughly 20% found just once. V dropped 2 bases and J dropped 0 bases, with 9 bases sitting between them. CDR3 length: 15 amino acids. The V gene's germline CDR1 is ENHRY and CDR2 SYGVKD. This chain links TRBV10-3 with TRBJ2-3; D not certain. The source material was PBMCs or a T cell subset sorted from them (not recorded which). The TCR comes from a man between 18 and 29 years old who had mild COVID-19 (a few samples of this study predate the infection). Cell type and time point are not known. The CDR3 DNA follows: TGTGCCATCAGTGAGCGGCCAGACAGCACAGATACGCAGTATTTT. Its protein product is CAISERPDSTDTQYF.